The rows below give T cell receptor beta chains drawn from one sample of a study of blood T cell repertoires in COVID-19. Method: immunoSEQ multiplex PCR; TCRdb's copy keeps in-frame clones and lacks some. The sample yields about 70,000 clones, approximately 80% seen once. Specimen: peripheral blood. These receptors were collected from a man aged 25 to 45 with COVID-19, enrolled during active disease. Each CDR3 is given with its conserved first and last residue.

TRBV7-9	TRBJ1-1	CASSIQGQNTEAFF
TRBV4-1	TRBJ2-7	CASTAVRGGVAYEQYF
TRBV29-1	TRBJ2-5	CSVLDYPGQETQYF
TRBV19	TRBJ2-3	CASSTGLAATDTQYF
TRBV6-1	TRBJ1-6	CASSEAPADFGSPLHF
TRBV7-9	TRBJ2-7	CASSFGRGPGGEQYF
TRBV5-4	TRBJ2-6	CASSSETSSGANVLTF
TRBV6-1	TRBJ1-5	CASSERDSRTVSNQPQHF
TRBV28	TRBJ2-2	CASSTTGIGELFF
TRBV28	TRBJ2-3	CASSPSSGPSTDTQYF
TRBV28	TRBJ1-5	CASSQAGGPQHF
TRBV12-3/TRBV12-4	TRBJ1-2	CASSTGGYGYTF
TRBV7-9	TRBJ2-1	CASSSTGSDNEQFF
TRBV5-4	TRBJ1-2	CASSLGGVQEVWYGYTF
TRBV3-1/TRBV3-2	TRBJ2-5	CASSQPDRGTGQYF
TRBV9	TRBJ2-7	CASSVGTYNYEQYF
TRBV11-3	TRBJ2-2	CASSLVVGSRTGELFF